The 14 T cell receptor beta chains listed next were all sequenced from one sample in a study of cytomegalovirus exposure and HLA in healthy donors. Both 60 Vbeta primers and 13 Jbeta primers went into the PCR. The data were produced by immunoSEQ multiplex PCR, yet TCRdb's version contains in-frame clones alone and is incomplete. The data contain around 150,000 clones, roughly 65% of them seen just once; the ten biggest clones take up roughly 4.5%. Sequences were obtained from PBMCs. The receptors were sampled from a man in his late teens or twenties in good health and CMV-seropositive.

The CDR3 sequence is CASSLGAGVNEKLFF. Written as DNA, the CDR3 is TGTGCCAGCAGCTTAGGGGCAGGGGTTAATGAAAAACTGTTTTTT. J is TRBJ1-4 and V is TRBV7-9; D is perhaps TRBD1 (6 bases). V was shortened by 1 base and J by 4 bases, with 10 bases between the two germline ends. Germline V gives CDR1 SEHNR, CDR2 FQNEAQ (reference sequence). There are 15 residues in the CDR3.

This clone was observed once. The V call is TRBV18, the J call TRBJ2-5, with TRBD1 identical over 8 bases. Trimming removed 5 bases from V and 3 bases from J; junction bases left unmatched: 5. The CDR3 extends over 14 amino acids. Germline V lookup: CDR1 KGHSH, CDR2 LQKENI. In nucleotides, the CDR3 is TGTGCCAGCTCAGTGGACAGGGCCGAAGAGACCCAGTACTTC. This encodes CASSVDRAEETQYF.

This chain uses TRBV27 with TRBJ1-1; D unclear. The germline V gene encodes CDR1 MNHEY and CDR2 SMNVEV (reference sequence). CDR3 length equals 15 residues. The V end lost 3 bases, the J end lost 4 bases, and 15 bases lay between the germline ends. For the CDR3, the DNA is TGTGCCAGCAGTTTCGGCCGGGGAGTCGGCACTGAAGCTTTCTTT. As protein: CASSFGRGVGTEAFF.

V is TRBV27 and J is TRBJ2-2, with 7 bases matching TRBD2. The germline gives CDR1 MNHEY, CDR2 SMNVEV (reference sequence). The CDR3 contains 17 residues. V was clipped by 4 bases and J by 3 bases; unmatched bases: 11. CDR3 DNA: TGTGCCAGCAGTTCCCCCATAGTTGCGGGGGACACCGGGGAGCTGTTTTTT. Its translation is CASSSPIVAGDTGELFF.

This chain uses TRBV2 with TRBJ1-1; D is perhaps TRBD1 (5 bases). This CDR3 contains 16 residues. Germline loops: CDR1 SNHLY, CDR2 FYNNEI. V lost 7 bases and J 2 bases, leaving 20 bases between the germline ends. The CDR3 bases are TGTGCCAGCACCTTGACTACGGGACTGATCAACACTGAAGCTTTCTTT. Translation: CASTLTTGLINTEAFF.

The chain couples TRBV19 to TRBJ2-1; 7 bases match TRBD1. The length of the CDR3 is 19 residues. J lost 0 bases, V lost 8 bases, and 19 bases had no gene match. Germline V gene lookup returns CDR1 LNHDA and CDR2 SQIVND (reference sequence). This chain's CDR3 is CASGDDRAKTLSSYNEQFF. CDR3 nucleotide sequence: TGTGCCAGTGGGGACGACAGGGCTAAAACTTTGAGCTCCTACAATGAGCAGTTCTTC.

This clone was seen a handful of times. CDR3 in DNA: TGCGCCAGCACCCACGGCAAGGGAGTGCAGTTCTTC. Translated, it gives CASTHGKGVQFF. The chain is built from TRBV10-2 and TRBJ2-1, with D tentatively TRBD2 (5 bases). The germline V and J ends were trimmed by 7 bases and 12 bases, with 16 bases remaining between them. Germline values: CDR1 WSHSY, CDR2 SAAADI. This CDR3 is built from 12 residues.

CDR3 region: CASSLRGGNTGELFF. The CDR3 DNA reads as TGCGCCAGCAGCTTGCGGGGGGGGAACACCGGGGAGCTGTTTTTT. The V and J genes are TRBV5-1 and TRBJ2-2; the match to TRBD2 covers 8 bases. The V segment lost 1 base and the J segment 1 base; nucleotides outside the gene matches: 0. The germline V gene has CDR1 SGHRS and CDR2 YFSETQ. CDR3 length: 15 residues.

In nucleotides, the CDR3 is TGTGCCAGCAGTGATCCGGGACAGGGGAGCTACGAGCAGTACGTC. This encodes CASSDPGQGSYEQYV. The genes are TRBV6-1 and TRBJ2-7; TRBD1 aligns across 10 bases. The trim removed 3 bases at V and 3 bases at J, leaving 5 bases unmatched. The CDR3 length is 15 residues. Per the germline V gene, CDR1 is MNHNS and CDR2 is SASEGT.

This clone was detected only once. The chain recombines TRBV27 with TRBJ1-2; a possible D gene is TRBD1 (6 bases). Trimming removed 1 base at V and 8 bases at J, with 11 bases between. This CDR3 has 13 amino acids. The germline V gene has CDR1 MNHEY and CDR2 SMNVEV (reference sequence). This chain's CDR3 is CASSLLTGEGYTF. CDR3 coding DNA: TGTGCCAGCAGTTTATTGACAGGCGAAGGCTACACCTTC.

This sequence joins TRBV28 and TRBJ2-3, with a possible D match to TRBD2 (5 bases). Germline loops: CDR1 MDHEN, CDR2 SYDVKM. Trimming took off 6 bases at V and 3 bases at J, with 16 bases between the two ends. CDR3 length equals 15 residues. DNA of the CDR3: TGTGCCAGCAGGCCTGCGGGTCCCAGAACAGATACGCAGTATTTT. This sequence encodes CASRPAGPRTDTQYF. The full variable domain, rest sourced from reference TRBV28 and TRBJ2-3, is DVKVTQSSRYLVKRTGEKVFLECVQDMDHENMFWYRQDPGLGLRLIYFSYDVKMKEKGDIPEGYSVSREKKERFSLILESASTNQTSMYLCASRPAGPRTDTQYFGPGTRLTVL.

About this clone itself: Other nucleotide sequences in the sample specify the same CDR3. The V call is TRBV4-1, the J call TRBJ2-1, with 7 bases matching TRBD2. V was clipped by 4 bases and J by 4 bases; unmatched bases: 4. The CDR3 has 14 residues. Germline V gene lookup returns CDR1 MGHRA and CDR2 YSYEKL. The CDR3 sequence: CASSRTSGYNEQFF. The CDR3 bases are TGCGCCAGCAGCCGGACTAGTGGTTACAATGAGCAGTTCTTC.

This clone has just a few counts. The chain links TRBV7-8 to TRBJ2-2; D might be TRBD1 (5 bases). The CDR3 totals 16 residues. Per the germline V gene, CDR1 is SGHVS and CDR2 is FQNEAQ. Between the trimmed V and J ends, which lost 0 bases and 4 bases, there was a span of 12 bases. CDR3 coding DNA: TGTGCCAGCAGCTTAGCCCCAGGGTCGGTCACCGGGGAGCTGTTTTTT. This gives the protein CASSLAPGSVTGELFF.

The chain recombines TRBV9 with TRBJ2-1, with TRBD2 matching over 10 bases. Per the germline V gene, CDR1 is SGDLS and CDR2 is YYNGEE. The CDR3 sequence is 17 residues long. V shed 3 bases, J shed 4 bases, and the junction held 10 bases outside the gene matches. This CDR3 reads CASSALSGGASYNEQFF. As DNA, the CDR3 is TGTGCCAGCAGCGCATTGAGCGGGGGGGCCTCATACAATGAGCAGTTCTTC.